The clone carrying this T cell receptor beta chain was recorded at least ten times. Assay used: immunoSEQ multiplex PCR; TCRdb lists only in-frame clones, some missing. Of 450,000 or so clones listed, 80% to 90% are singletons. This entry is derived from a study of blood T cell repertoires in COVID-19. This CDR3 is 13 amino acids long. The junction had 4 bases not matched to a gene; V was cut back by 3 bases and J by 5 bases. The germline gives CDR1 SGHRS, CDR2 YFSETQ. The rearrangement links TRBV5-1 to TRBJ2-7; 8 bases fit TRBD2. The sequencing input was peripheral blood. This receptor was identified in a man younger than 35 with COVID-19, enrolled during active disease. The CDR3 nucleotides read TGCGCCAGCAGCTCAGCGGGAGTGGACGAGCAGTACTTC. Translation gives CASSSAGVDEQYF.